These 26 T cell receptor beta chains were all obtained from the same sample, sequenced in a study of blood T cell repertoires in COVID-19 (TCRdb year 2020). The library was prepared using the immunoSEQ multiplex PCR assay. TCRdb stores this immuneACCESS table with in-frame sequences only. Part of the clones is absent; in the studies checked, under half of the shortfall reflects unresolved V genes, and no reason is known for the rest. This sample has some 170,000 clones in its table, and around 90% of those were observed once. Roughly 1.6% of the sample lies in the top ten. Sample: peripheral blood. The receptors were gathered from a woman aged 50 to 65 with acute or convalescent COVID-19.

This chain uses TRBV12-3 or TRBV12-4 with TRBJ1-5, with 7 bases fitting TRBD1. Germline trimming cut 6 bases from V and 6 bases from J; bases unmatched to any gene: 5. The CDR3 extends over 13 amino acids. CDR3 sequence: CASRTGLGQPQHF. CDR3 DNA: TGTGCCAGCAGGACAGGGTTAGGTCAGCCCCAGCATTTT.

A few counts support this clone. CDR3 amino acids: CASRPTGGGQPQHF. The CDR3 nucleotides are TGTGCCAGCAGACCCACAGGGGGGGGTCAGCCCCAGCATTTT. The chain employs TRBV6-5 and TRBJ1-5; TRBD1 agrees at 8 bases. The length of the CDR3 is 14 residues. V gave up 6 bases and J gave up 6 bases; unmatched junction bases: 7. CDR1 MNHEY and CDR2 SVGAGI come from the germline V gene.

CDR3 protein: CASSRQDQVNTEAFF. The DNA for the CDR3 is TGTGCCAGTAGTAGGCAAGACCAGGTGAACACTGAAGCTTTCTTT. The V and J genes are TRBV19 and TRBJ1-1; D unclear. V was pared by 4 bases and J by 0 bases, with 12 bases between. The germline CDR1 and CDR2 sequences are LNHDA and SQIVND (reference sequence). The CDR3 runs 15 residues. Looking up the rest from reference TRBV19 and TRBJ1-1 gives the full variable domain: DGGITQSPKYLFRKEGQNVTLSCEQNLNHDAMYWYRQDPGQGLRLIYYSQIVNDFQKGDIAEGYSVSREKKESFPLTVTSAQKNPTAFYLCASSRQDQVNTEAFFGQGTRLTVV.

The V gene is TRBV4-1, the J gene TRBJ2-5; 9 bases line up with TRBD2. The CDR3 runs to 15 residues. The V gene end was trimmed by 6 bases and the J gene end by 2 bases; junction bases not matched to a gene: 7. Germline-derived CDR1 and CDR2 are MGHRA and YSYEKL. The CDR3 region is CASSSPGLAQETQYF. The CDR3 DNA is TGCGCCAGCAGTTCTCCGGGACTAGCTCAAGAGACCCAGTACTTC.

The chain recombines TRBV24-1 with TRBJ2-1; 8 bases agree with TRBD2. The CDR3 is 14 amino acids. CDR1 is KGHDR, CDR2 SFDVKD, per germline. After removal of 4 bases from V and 12 bases from J, the junction contained 10 bases not matched to a gene. Here the CDR3 reads CATSEASGWSGQFF. The CDR3 DNA follows: TGTGCCACCAGTGAGGCTAGCGGGTGGTCAGGGCAGTTCTTC.

The chain recombines TRBV7-2 with TRBJ1-6; D unresolved. The CDR3 length is 16 residues. The germline gives CDR1 SGHTA, CDR2 FQGNSA. Trimming took 0 bases from V and 3 from J, leaving 9 bases between them. CDR3 sequence (DNA): TGTGCCAGCAGCTTAGCCAGAGGATACTATAATTCACCCCTCCACTTT. Its translation is CASSLARGYYNSPLHF.

This chain uses TRBV7-2 with TRBJ2-5; a possible D gene is TRBD2 (6 bases). Germline values: CDR1 SGHTA, CDR2 FQGNSA. Trimming took off 3 bases at V and 5 bases at J, with 13 bases between the two ends. This CDR3 region has 14 residues. The CDR3 protein is CASSFPGLPETQYF. As DNA, the CDR3 is TGTGCCAGCAGCTTCCCGGGACTTCCGGAGACCCAGTACTTC.

CDR3 in DNA: TGTGCCAGCAGTGAAACGCCGGGACAGGGCTATGGCTACACCTTC. Its protein is CASSETPGQGYGYTF. The chain links TRBV6-1 to TRBJ1-2; 9 bases align to TRBD1. From germline, CDR1 is MNHNS and CDR2 SASEGT. Trimming took 2 bases from V and 4 from J; bases not matched to a gene: 5. CDR3 length: 15 residues.

The chain carries TRBV25-1 and TRBJ1-2; 10 bases agree with TRBD1. V lost 6 bases, J lost 8 bases, and 6 bases stayed unmatched. This CDR3 comprises 13 residues. The germline V gene encodes CDR1 MGHDK and CDR2 SYGVNS. CDR3 in amino acids: CASSRQGATGYTF. The DNA for the CDR3 is TGTGCCAGCAGCCGACAGGGGGCGACGGGCTACACCTTC.

The chain joins TRBV18 to TRBJ1-6; no clear D gene. Trimming stripped 6 bases from V and 0 bases from J, with 15 bases between. The CDR3 runs to 17 residues. The germline V gene encodes CDR1 KGHSH and CDR2 LQKENI. The CDR3 protein is CASSRNRESSYNSPLHF. The CDR3 bases are TGTGCCAGCTCCCGCAACCGGGAGAGCTCCTATAATTCACCCCTCCACTTT.

This clone was seen a handful of times. The chain combines TRBV4-1 with TRBJ1-6; D is ambiguous. V gave up 3 bases and J gave up 7 bases, with 13 bases separating them. Germline V CDR1 and CDR2: MGHRA, YSYEKL. This CDR3 is 15 amino acids long. The CDR3 loop is CASSHELYPNSPLHF. The CDR3 DNA follows: TGCGCCAGCAGCCATGAACTATACCCGAATTCACCCCTCCACTTT.

This clone was counted once. This chain links TRBV11-2 with TRBJ2-7; D gene ambiguous. Germline V gene data show CDR1 as SGHAT and CDR2 as FQNNGV. V was pared by 5 bases and J by 7 bases, with 15 bases between. The CDR3 is 13 amino acids. CDR3 coding DNA: TGTGCCAGCAGCCCCACTGCGAGGTATGAGCAGTACTTC. This sequence encodes CASSPTARYEQYF.

This chain links TRBV7-2 with TRBJ2-3; D might be TRBD2 (5 bases). Germline-derived CDR1 and CDR2 are SGHTA and FQGNSA. The V end was cut by 5 bases, the J end by 4 bases, with 13 bases between. The CDR3 loop spans 14 amino acids. The CDR3 DNA reads TGTGCCAGCAGCGAAGGGCGGGCGGCAGATACGCAGTATTTT. Translating gives CASSEGRAADTQYF.

This clone was observed once. The rearrangement uses TRBV5-8 and TRBJ2-5, with 7 bases that match TRBD2. The ends lost 3 bases at V and 5 bases at J; junction bases unmatched: 10. The CDR3 loop spans 15 amino acids. Germline CDR1 is SGHTS and CDR2 is YDEGEE. CDR3 nucleotides: TGTGCCAGCAGCTCCCGGACTAGGGGTGGGGAGACCCAGTACTTC. It translates to CASSSRTRGGETQYF.

This chain links TRBV2 with TRBJ1-2; D ambiguous. V shed 4 bases and J shed 2 bases, with 8 bases lying between them. This CDR3 is 13 amino acids long. The germline V gene encodes CDR1 SNHLY and CDR2 FYNNEI. The CDR3 here is CASSGTTNYGYTF. As DNA, the CDR3 is TGTGCCAGCAGTGGCACGACAAACTATGGCTACACCTTC.

J is TRBJ2-5 and V is TRBV7-2, with 10 bases matching TRBD2. With V trimmed by 4 bases and J by 2 bases, 4 bases remained unmatched. The germline V gene encodes CDR1 SGHTA and CDR2 FQGNSA. The CDR3 has 15 residues. The CDR3 here is CASSSGLAVQETQYF. For the CDR3, the DNA is TGTGCCAGCAGCTCCGGACTAGCGGTACAAGAGACCCAGTACTTC.

This sequence joins TRBV11-3 and TRBJ2-1; 10 nucleotides agree with TRBD2. This CDR3 is built from 14 residues. Losses at the gene ends were 5 bases for V and 8 bases for J; bases not matched to a gene: 6. CDR1 is SGHNT, CDR2 YENEEA, per germline. CDR3 in DNA: TGTGCCAGCAGCCAGCGGGGGGGCGCGGATGAGCAGTTCTTC. Translation: CASSQRGGADEQFF.

The rearrangement links TRBV6-5 to TRBJ1-2; 7 bases map to TRBD1. The germline V gene encodes CDR1 MNHEY and CDR2 SVGAGI. V shed 7 bases and J 1 base; nucleotides not matched to a gene: 6. This CDR3 spans 14 amino acids. The CDR3 DNA is TGTGCCAGCACCTCGGGACAGAGTAACTATGGCTACACCTTC. It is translated as CASTSGQSNYGYTF.

The chain joins TRBV10-2 to TRBJ2-7, with D perhaps TRBD2 (6 bases). Germline CDR1 and CDR2: WSHSY and SAAADI. V was clipped by 5 bases and J by 3 bases, with 14 bases between them. The CDR3 is made up of 14 amino acids. The CDR3 sequence is CASSSGGTGYEQYF. The CDR3 DNA reads as TGCGCCAGCAGTTCAGGCGGGACTGGCTACGAGCAGTACTTC.

Of note for this clone: Other DNA variants within this sample encode the same CDR3. The chain links TRBV6-5 to TRBJ2-3, with a possible D match to TRBD2 (5 bases). The V gene's germline CDR1 is MNHEY and CDR2 SVGAGI. There are 13 residues in the CDR3. V lost 3 bases and J lost 4, with 8 bases in between. CDR3 sequence: CASSYGRADTQYF. The CDR3 DNA reads TGTGCCAGCAGTTATGGGCGGGCAGATACGCAGTATTTT.

V is TRBV9 and J is TRBJ1-3; tentatively, D is TRBD1 (5 bases). Looked up from germline, CDR1 is SGDLS and CDR2 is YYNGEE. The V end was cut by 0 bases, the J end by 0 bases, with 7 bases between. This CDR3 has 15 amino acids. The CDR3 nucleotides read TGTGCCAGCAGCGTAGAGGGGTCCTCTGGAAACACCATATATTTT. As protein: CASSVEGSSGNTIYF.

The DNA of the CDR3 is TGTGCCAGCAGCTCGGAGGTCCATGCTACAGATACGCAGTATTTT. As protein: CASSSEVHATDTQYF. V usage is TRBV3-1 (or the pseudogene TRBV3-2) and J usage is TRBJ2-3; a weak D match, TRBD2 (5 bases). Trimming pared 5 bases from V and 3 bases from J, leaving 15 bases between. This CDR3 has 15 residues. Germline assignment: CDR1 LGHDT and CDR2 YNNKEL (reference sequence).

The rearrangement uses TRBV7-2 and TRBJ2-1; TRBD2 is a possible D gene (5 bases). Trimming left V 5 bases short and J 2 bases short, with 7 bases between. This CDR3 has 13 amino acids. Germline CDR1 is SGHTA and CDR2 is FQGNSA. The CDR3 nucleotides are TGTGCCAGCAGCCCCGGGACCTACAATGAGCAGTTCTTC. Encoded protein: CASSPGTYNEQFF.

J is TRBJ2-1 and V is TRBV14, with D unresolved. This CDR3 contains 19 residues. CDR1 SGHDN and CDR2 FVKESK come from the germline V gene. Trimming removed 1 base from V and 0 bases from J, with 19 bases in between. This chain's CDR3 is CASSQVAPLQSSSYNEQFF. As DNA, the CDR3 is TGTGCCAGCAGCCAAGTAGCACCCTTACAAAGCAGCTCCTACAATGAGCAGTTCTTC.

This chain joins TRBV9 and TRBJ2-1; TRBD2 might be the D (6 bases). This CDR3 is built from 16 residues. Deletions cut 2 bases from V and 0 bases from J, with 12 bases between. CDR1 is SGDLS, CDR2 YYNGEE, per germline. CDR3: CASSVLAASSYNEQFF. CDR3 nucleotides: TGTGCCAGCAGCGTTTTAGCGGCCAGCTCCTACAATGAGCAGTTCTTC.

This rearrangement joins TRBV11-2 to TRBJ2-1; 8 nucleotides match TRBD2. V trimming: 3 bases; J trimming: 5 bases; junction bases outside the gene matches: 3. Germline CDR1 reads SGHAT; CDR2 reads FQNNGV. The CDR3 is 14 amino acids. The CDR3: CASSFGGAHNEQFF. In DNA, the CDR3 is TGTGCCAGCAGCTTCGGGGGGGCTCACAATGAGCAGTTCTTC.